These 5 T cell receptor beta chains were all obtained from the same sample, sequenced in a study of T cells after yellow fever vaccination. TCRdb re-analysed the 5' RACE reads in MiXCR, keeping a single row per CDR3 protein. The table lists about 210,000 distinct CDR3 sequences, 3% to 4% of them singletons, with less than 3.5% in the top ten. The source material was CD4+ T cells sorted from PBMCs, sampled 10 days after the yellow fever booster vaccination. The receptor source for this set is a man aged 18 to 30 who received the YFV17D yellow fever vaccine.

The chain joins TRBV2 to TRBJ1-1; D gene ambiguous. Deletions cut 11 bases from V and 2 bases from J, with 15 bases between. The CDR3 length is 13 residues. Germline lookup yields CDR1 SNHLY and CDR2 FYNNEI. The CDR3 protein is CALPGPSNTEAFF. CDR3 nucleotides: TGTGCCTTGCCGGGCCCCTCCAACACTGAAGCTTTCTTT.

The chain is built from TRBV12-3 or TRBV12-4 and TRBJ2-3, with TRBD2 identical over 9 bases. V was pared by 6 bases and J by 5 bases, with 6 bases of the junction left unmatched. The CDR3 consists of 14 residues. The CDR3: CASRTSRGGDTQYF. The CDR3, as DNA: TGTGCCAGCAGAACCTCGCGGGGGGGAGATACGCAGTATTTT.

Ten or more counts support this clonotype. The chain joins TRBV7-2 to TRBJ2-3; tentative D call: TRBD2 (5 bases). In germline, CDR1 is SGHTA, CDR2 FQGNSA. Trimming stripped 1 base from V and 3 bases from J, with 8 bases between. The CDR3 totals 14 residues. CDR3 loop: CASSLVALTDTQYF. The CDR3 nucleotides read TGTGCCAGCAGCTTAGTAGCGTTAACAGATACGCAGTATTTT.

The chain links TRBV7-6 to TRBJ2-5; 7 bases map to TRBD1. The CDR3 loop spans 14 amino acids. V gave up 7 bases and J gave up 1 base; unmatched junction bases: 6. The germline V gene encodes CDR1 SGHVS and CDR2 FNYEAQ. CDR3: CASTQTGAQETQYF. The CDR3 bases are TGTGCCAGCACCCAAACAGGGGCCCAAGAGACCCAGTACTTC.

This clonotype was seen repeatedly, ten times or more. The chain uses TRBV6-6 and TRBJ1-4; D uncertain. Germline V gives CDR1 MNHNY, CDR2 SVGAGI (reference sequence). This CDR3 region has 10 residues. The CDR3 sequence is CGAGGEKLFF. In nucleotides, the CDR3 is TGTGGTGCAGGAGGGGAAAAACTGTTTTTT.